Below are 23 T cell receptor beta chains sequenced from a single sample in a study of blood T cell repertoires in COVID-19. Sequencing was performed with immunoSEQ multiplex PCR; in TCRdb, only in-frame clones are kept and a portion is missing. The sample comprises about 57,000 clones, roughly 78% of which are singletons, and over 25% rests with the top ten. Material for sequencing was peripheral blood. Every receptor here comes from a human donor in a cohort sampled during active COVID-19.

This sequence joins TRBV7-9 and TRBJ2-5; TRBD2 aligns across 9 bases. This CDR3 has 16 residues. The ends lost 4 bases at V and 5 bases at J; junction bases unmatched: 11. From germline, CDR1 is SEHNR and CDR2 FQNEAQ (reference sequence). CDR3 DNA: TGTGCCAGCAGCTACGGGGCTAGCGGGATTTGGGAGACCCAGTACTTC. Translated, it gives CASSYGASGIWETQYF.

This rearrangement joins TRBV4-1 to TRBJ2-2; a weak D match, TRBD2 (5 bases). The CDR3 loop spans 16 amino acids. V gave up 4 bases and J gave up 1 base, with 13 bases separating them. The V gene's germline CDR1 is MGHRA and CDR2 YSYEKL. CDR3 DNA sequence: TGCGCCAGCAGCCCAGAGCAGCGGAAGAACACCGGGGAGCTGTTTTTT. As protein: CASSPEQRKNTGELFF.

The genes are TRBV7-3 and TRBJ2-2; TRBD2 matches at 9 bases. The CDR3 has 15 residues. Trimming at V came to 5 bases and at J to 6 bases, leaving 7 bases not matched to a gene. Germline V lookup: CDR1 SGHTA, CDR2 FQGTGA. CDR3 sequence reads: CASSPGTSSAGELFF. The CDR3 nucleotides read TGTGCCAGCAGCCCCGGGACTAGCTCGGCCGGGGAGCTGTTTTTT.

The V gene is TRBV6-5, the J gene TRBJ2-1; no definite D call. Looked up from germline, CDR1 is MNHEY and CDR2 is SVGAGI. The CDR3 is 15 residues long. V dropped 2 bases and J dropped 4 bases, with 12 bases sitting between them. This chain's CDR3 is CASSYSVEKYNEQFF. The CDR3 DNA reads TGTGCCAGCAGTTACAGTGTGGAGAAATACAATGAGCAGTTCTTC.

The chain uses TRBV30 and TRBJ2-7; no firm D call. The CDR3 totals 11 residues. Germline CDR1 and CDR2: GTSNPN and SVGIG (reference sequence). Trimming shortened V by 1 base and J by 6 bases, and 7 bases separated the two germline ends. In DNA, the CDR3 is TGTGCCTGGAGTGGTTCCCTCGAGCAGTACTTC. Encoded protein: CAWSGSLEQYF. Drawing the rest from reference TRBV30 and TRBJ2-7, the complete variable domain is SQTIHQWPATLVQPVGSPLSLECTVEGTSNPNLYWYRQAAGRGLQLLFYSVGIGQISSEVPQNLSASRPQDRQFILSSKKLLLSDSGFYLCAWSGSLEQYFGPGTRLTVT.

The genes are TRBV15 and TRBJ2-5, with 8 positions matching TRBD1. V was pared by 6 bases and J by 1 base, with 7 bases of the junction left unmatched. CDR1 LNHNV and CDR2 YYDKDF come from the germline V gene (reference sequence). The CDR3 sequence is 15 residues long. The CDR3 bases are TGTGCCACCAGGGACAGGGCGAGGGTCCAAGAGACCCAGTACTTC. Protein sequence: CATRDRARVQETQYF.

The chain is built from TRBV5-1 and TRBJ1-1; 7 bases match TRBD1. Germline CDR1 and CDR2: SGHRS and YFSETQ. The CDR3 sequence is 14 residues long. The junction had 6 bases not matched to a gene; V was cut back by 0 bases and J by 7 bases. In DNA form, the CDR3 reads TGCGCCAGCAGCTTGGTAGCTGGGACAGTTGAAGCTTTCTTT. Residues: CASSLVAGTVEAFF.

This chain joins TRBV7-2 and TRBJ2-7; D might be TRBD1 (6 bases). Germline lookup yields CDR1 SGHTA and CDR2 FQGNSA. The length of the CDR3 is 14 residues. Between the trimmed V and J ends, which lost 3 bases and 2 bases, there was a span of 11 bases. DNA of the CDR3: TGTGCCAGCAGCTTCACAGGGCTCCCCTACGAGCAGTACTTC. Residues: CASSFTGLPYEQYF.

The chain joins TRBV29-1 to TRBJ2-7; 11 positions match TRBD2. This CDR3 comprises 15 residues. With 1 base clipped from V and 4 bases from J, the junction kept 6 bases outside the gene matches. CDR1 is SQVTM and CDR2 is ANQGSEA in the germline V gene. The CDR3 sequence is CSVEGVAGGMYEQYF. The CDR3 nucleotides are TGCAGCGTTGAAGGGGTAGCGGGAGGGATGTACGAGCAGTACTTC.

The gene calls are TRBV12-3 or TRBV12-4 and TRBJ2-1; 8 bases are shared with TRBD2. CDR3 size: 12 residues. The V and J ends lost 4 bases and 15 bases, in that order; junction bases with no gene match: 8. The CDR3 sequence: CASSSGVAGLFF. The CDR3 DNA reads as TGTGCCAGCAGTTCCGGGGTAGCGGGATTGTTCTTC.

This clone turned up a few times. The rearrangement joins TRBV24-1 to TRBJ1-5; TRBD1 agrees at 8 bases. The CDR3 sequence is 14 residues long. Trimming cost V 4 bases and J 8 bases; bases outside gene matches: 6. Germline CDR1 is KGHDR and CDR2 is SFDVKD. The CDR3 nucleotides are TGTGCCACCAGTGAGAACAGGGGGACGAAGCCCCAGCATTTT. Protein sequence: CATSENRGTKPQHF.

The chain is built from TRBV6-1 and TRBJ1-1; D gene ambiguous. Germline loops: CDR1 MNHNS, CDR2 SASEGT. There are 14 residues in the CDR3. The V end lost 2 bases, the J end lost 3 bases, and 10 bases lay between the germline ends. The CDR3 loop reads CASSEYTGDTEAFF. In nucleotides, the CDR3 is TGTGCCAGCAGTGAATATACGGGTGACACTGAAGCTTTCTTT.

V is TRBV5-8 and J is TRBJ1-2; TRBD1 agrees at 8 bases. V lost 3 bases, J lost 8 bases, and 6 bases stayed unmatched. The CDR3 is 13 amino acids. Germline V gene sequence: CDR1 SGHTS, CDR2 YDEGEE. CDR3 amino acids: CASSSRGPDGYTF. Written as DNA, the CDR3 is TGTGCCAGCAGCTCCAGGGGGCCGGACGGCTACACCTTC.

The V and J genes are TRBV7-2 and TRBJ1-3; D unclear. V was clipped by 3 bases and J by 0 bases, with 12 bases between them. CDR3 size: 16 residues. Germline V gene lookup returns CDR1 SGHTA and CDR2 FQGNSA. DNA for the CDR3: TGTGCCAGCAGCTTCTCTCCAACAAGCTCTGGAAACACCATATATTTT. Its protein is CASSFSPTSSGNTIYF. The whole variable domain, remainder taken from reference TRBV7-2 and TRBJ1-3, is GAGVSQSPSNKVTEKGKDVELRCDPISGHTALYWYRQSLGQGLEFLIYFQGNSAPDKSGLPSDRFSAERTGGSVSTLTIQRTQQEDSAVYLCASSFSPTSSGNTIYFGEGSWLTVV.

The chain employs TRBV19 and TRBJ2-7; TRBD1 aligns across 9 bases. The CDR3 is 15 residues long. J gave up 3 bases and V 1 base, and 4 bases lay outside the gene matches. Per the germline V gene, CDR1 is LNHDA and CDR2 is SQIVND (reference sequence). In DNA form, the CDR3 reads TGTGCCAGTAGTATAGGTGGACAGGGGAACTACGAGCAGTACTTC. This gives the protein CASSIGGQGNYEQYF.

V and J are TRBV27 and TRBJ1-4, with D possibly TRBD1 on 6 matching bases. The CDR3 covers 14 residues. Germline loops: CDR1 MNHEY, CDR2 SMNVEV (reference sequence). V lost 5 bases to trimming and J lost 6 bases, with 13 bases between them. The CDR3 region is CASSLQGLHEKLFF. In DNA, the CDR3 is TGTGCCAGCAGTCTCCAGGGGCTGCATGAAAAACTGTTTTTT.

The CDR3 protein is CSFRTVPNTGELFF. CDR3 coding DNA: TGCAGCTTTAGGACAGTTCCGAACACCGGGGAGCTGTTTTTT. The chain combines TRBV29-1 with TRBJ2-2, with D perhaps matching TRBD1 (6 bases). Per the germline V gene, CDR1 is SQVTM and CDR2 is ANQGSEA. CDR3 length: 14 amino acids. Trimming took 8 bases from V and 0 from J, leaving 13 bases between them.

The rearrangement links TRBV6-2 or TRBV6-3 to TRBJ1-1, with D maybe TRBD1 (6 bases). The CDR3 totals 15 residues. V lost 4 bases and J lost 4, with 16 bases in between. From germline, CDR1 is MNHEY and CDR2 SVGEGT. The CDR3 DNA follows: TGTGCCAGCAGTTTCCGGGGGGGGCGAGTCACTGAAGCTTTCTTT. Amino acids: CASSFRGGRVTEAFF.

This clone was counted once. The chain recombines TRBV5-6 with TRBJ1-2, with 8 bases aligning to TRBD1. Per germline, CDR1 SGHDT and CDR2 YYEEEE. CDR3 length: 14 amino acids. The junction had 10 bases not matched to a gene; V was cut back by 4 bases and J by 8 bases. CDR3 loop: CASSRDRGYDGYTF. CDR3 bases: TGTGCCAGCAGCCGAGACAGGGGCTACGACGGCTACACCTTC.

The rearrangement links TRBV24-1 to TRBJ2-2; TRBD1 matches at 9 bases. In germline, CDR1 is KGHDR, CDR2 SFDVKD. This CDR3 comprises 16 residues. The J segment lost 3 bases and the V segment lost 4 bases, leaving 5 bases of the junction unmatched. CDR3 nucleotides: TGTGCCACCAGTGACCAGACAGGGGGGGACACCGGGGAGCTGTTTTTT. Its protein product is CATSDQTGGDTGELFF.

The J gene is TRBJ1-2, the V gene TRBV4-3; D is ambiguous. This CDR3 spans 13 amino acids. The V end was cut by 1 base, the J end by 8 bases, with 11 bases between. Per germline, CDR1 LGHNA and CDR2 YSLEER. DNA for the CDR3: TGCGCCAGCAGCCAAGCTGAAAGGCGGGGCTACACCTTC. This translates into CASSQAERRGYTF.

V usage is TRBV18 and J usage is TRBJ1-6; 7 positions match TRBD1. Germline V gene lookup returns CDR1 KGHSH and CDR2 LQKENI. The CDR3 has 13 amino acids. Unmatched junction bases numbered 3, after V lost 5 bases and J lost 8 bases. The CDR3: CASSTGQDSPLHF. The CDR3 bases are TGTGCCAGCTCAACCGGACAGGATTCACCCCTCCACTTT. Filled out from reference TRBV18 and TRBJ1-6, the complete variable domain reads NAGVMQNPRHLVRRRGQEARLRCSPMKGHSHVYWYRQLPEEGLKFMVYLQKENIIDESGMPKERFSAEFPKEGPSILRIQQVVRGDSAAYFCASSTGQDSPLHFGNGTRLTVT.

This chain uses TRBV2 with TRBJ2-5; 7 positions match TRBD1. Germline lookup yields CDR1 SNHLY and CDR2 FYNNEI. The CDR3 extends over 13 amino acids. V lost 7 bases to trimming and J lost 4 bases; unmatched junction nucleotides: 6. CDR3 nucleotides: TGTGCCAGCAATCGACAGGGTAGAGAGACCCAGTACTTC. It translates to CASNRQGRETQYF.